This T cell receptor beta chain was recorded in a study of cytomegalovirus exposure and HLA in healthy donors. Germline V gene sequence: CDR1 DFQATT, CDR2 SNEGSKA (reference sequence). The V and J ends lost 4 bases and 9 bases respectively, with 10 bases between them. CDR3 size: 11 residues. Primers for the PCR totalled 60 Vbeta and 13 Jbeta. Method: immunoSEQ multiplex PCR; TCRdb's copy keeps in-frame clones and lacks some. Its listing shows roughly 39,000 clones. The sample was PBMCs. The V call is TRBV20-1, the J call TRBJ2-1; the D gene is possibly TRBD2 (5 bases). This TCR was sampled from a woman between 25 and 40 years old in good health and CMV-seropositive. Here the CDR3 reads CSAIEGFEQFF. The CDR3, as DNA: TGCAGTGCTATTGAGGGATTTGAGCAGTTCTTC.